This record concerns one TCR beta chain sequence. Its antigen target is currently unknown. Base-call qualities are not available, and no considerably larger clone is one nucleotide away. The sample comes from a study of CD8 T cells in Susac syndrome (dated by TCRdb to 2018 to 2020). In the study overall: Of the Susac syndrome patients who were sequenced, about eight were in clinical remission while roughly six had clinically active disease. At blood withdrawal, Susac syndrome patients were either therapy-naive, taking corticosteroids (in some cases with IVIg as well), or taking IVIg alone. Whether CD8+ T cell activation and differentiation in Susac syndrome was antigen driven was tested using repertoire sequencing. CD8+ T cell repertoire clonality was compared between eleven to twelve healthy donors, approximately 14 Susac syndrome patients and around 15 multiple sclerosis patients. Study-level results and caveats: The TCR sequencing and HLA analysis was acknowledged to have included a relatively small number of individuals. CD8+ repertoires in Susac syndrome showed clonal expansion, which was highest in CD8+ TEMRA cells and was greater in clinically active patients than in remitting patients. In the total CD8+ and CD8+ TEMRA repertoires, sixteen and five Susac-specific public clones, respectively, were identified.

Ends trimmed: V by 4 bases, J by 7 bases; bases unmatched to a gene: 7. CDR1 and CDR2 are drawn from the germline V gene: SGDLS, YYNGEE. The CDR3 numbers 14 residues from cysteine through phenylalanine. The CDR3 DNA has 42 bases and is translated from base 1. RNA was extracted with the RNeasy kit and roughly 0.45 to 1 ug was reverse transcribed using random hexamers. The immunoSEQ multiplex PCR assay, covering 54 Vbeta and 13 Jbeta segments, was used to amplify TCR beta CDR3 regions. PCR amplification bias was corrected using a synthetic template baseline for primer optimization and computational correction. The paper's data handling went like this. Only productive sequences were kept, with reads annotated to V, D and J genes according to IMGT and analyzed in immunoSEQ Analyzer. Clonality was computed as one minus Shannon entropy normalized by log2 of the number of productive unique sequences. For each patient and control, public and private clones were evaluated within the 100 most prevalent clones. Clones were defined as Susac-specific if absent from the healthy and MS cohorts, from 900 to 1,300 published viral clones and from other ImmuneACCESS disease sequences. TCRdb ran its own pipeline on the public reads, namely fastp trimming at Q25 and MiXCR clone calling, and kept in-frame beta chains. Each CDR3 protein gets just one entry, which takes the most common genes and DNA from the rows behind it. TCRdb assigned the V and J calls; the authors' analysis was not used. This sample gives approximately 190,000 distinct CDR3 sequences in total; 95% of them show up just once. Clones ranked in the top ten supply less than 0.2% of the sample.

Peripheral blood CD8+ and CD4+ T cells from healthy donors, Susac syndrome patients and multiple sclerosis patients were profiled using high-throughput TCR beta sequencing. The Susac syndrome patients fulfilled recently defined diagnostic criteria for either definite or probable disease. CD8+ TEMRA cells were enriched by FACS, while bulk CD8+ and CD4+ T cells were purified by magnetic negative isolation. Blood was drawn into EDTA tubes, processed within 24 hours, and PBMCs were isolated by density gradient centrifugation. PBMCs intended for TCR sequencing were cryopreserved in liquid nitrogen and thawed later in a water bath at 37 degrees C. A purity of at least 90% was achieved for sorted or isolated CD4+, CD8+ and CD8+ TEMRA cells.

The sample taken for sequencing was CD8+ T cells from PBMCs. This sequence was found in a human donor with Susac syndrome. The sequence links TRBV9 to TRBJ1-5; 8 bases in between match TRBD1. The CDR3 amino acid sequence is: CASSRNRGGQPQHF. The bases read TGTGCCAGCAGCAGAAACAGGGGGGGGCAGCCCCAGCATTTT.